The rows below give T cell receptor beta chains drawn from one sample of a study of blood T cell repertoires in COVID-19. Assay: immunoSEQ multiplex PCR; the TCRdb copy retains only in-frame clones and omits some. The table includes roughly 20,000 clones, 87% detected once. Input material: peripheral blood. These receptors all come from a human donor with active COVID-19. The donor label of this sample is uncertain. The CDR3 runs from the conserved cysteine through the conserved F or W. A D gene is named only where the DNA matches it firmly. A row's size may be missing; if present it is once, few, many or a size class.

j_gene: TRBJ2-1
abundance: -
v_gene: TRBV7-3
d_gene: -
CDR3aa: CASSLRPSGSPYNEQFF
CDR3nt: TGTGCCAGCAGCTTACGCCCGTCGGGGAGTCCCTACAATGAGCAGTTCTTC

j_gene: TRBJ1-5
abundance: -
v_gene: TRBV6-8
d_gene: TRBD1
CDR3aa: CASSTNRGDSNQPQHF
CDR3nt: TGTGCCAGCAGCACCAACAGGGGCGATAGCAATCAGCCCCAGCATTTT

j_gene: TRBJ1-1
abundance: -
v_gene: TRBV2
d_gene: -
CDR3aa: CASSEGMSYTEAFF
CDR3nt: TGTGCCAGCAGTGAGGGCATGTCGTACACTGAAGCTTTCTTT

j_gene: TRBJ2-1
abundance: -
v_gene: TRBV5-1
d_gene: TRBD2
CDR3aa: CASSILAGAGYNEQFF
CDR3nt: TGCGCCAGCAGCATCTTAGCGGGAGCTGGTTACAATGAGCAGTTCTTC

j_gene: TRBJ2-5
abundance: once
v_gene: TRBV5-6
d_gene: -
CDR3aa: CASSLVEGLETQYF
CDR3nt: TGTGCCAGCAGCTTGGTGGAGGGATTGGAGACCCAGTACTTC

j_gene: TRBJ2-1
abundance: -
v_gene: TRBV7-9
d_gene: TRBD2
CDR3aa: CASSPNVPIVSGRYNEQFF
CDR3nt: TGTGCCAGCAGCCCAAACGTGCCGATAGTTAGCGGGAGGTACAATGAGCAGTTCTTC

j_gene: TRBJ2-7
abundance: -
v_gene: TRBV20-1
d_gene: -
CDR3aa: CSARIRDEQYF
CDR3nt: TGCAGTGCTAGAATAAGAGACGAGCAGTACTTC

j_gene: TRBJ1-6
abundance: few
v_gene: TRBV6-1
d_gene: -
CDR3aa: CASSGRQANNSPLHF
CDR3nt: TGTGCCAGCAGTGGGAGGCAGGCCAATAATTCACCCCTCCACTTT

j_gene: TRBJ2-1
abundance: -
v_gene: TRBV6-5
d_gene: TRBD1
CDR3aa: CASSWDSYNEQFF
CDR3nt: TGCGCCAGCAGTTGGGACAGCTACAATGAGCAGTTCTTC

j_gene: TRBJ2-2
abundance: -
v_gene: TRBV11-3
d_gene: -
CDR3aa: CASSRRARVGTGELFF
CDR3nt: TGTGCCAGCAGCCGAAGGGCCAGGGTTGGCACCGGGGAGCTGTTTTTT

j_gene: TRBJ1-2
abundance: -
v_gene: TRBV7-9
d_gene: TRBD1
CDR3aa: CASSLGQGDGYTF
CDR3nt: TGTGCCAGCAGCTTGGGACAGGGCGATGGCTACACCTTC

j_gene: TRBJ1-2
abundance: -
v_gene: TRBV7-9
d_gene: TRBD1
CDR3aa: CASSKSGTAYGYTF
CDR3nt: TGTGCCAGCAGCAAATCCGGGACAGCCTATGGCTACACCTTC

j_gene: TRBJ2-3
abundance: -
v_gene: TRBV24-1
d_gene: TRBD2
CDR3aa: CATSDGTKWATDTQYF
CDR3nt: TGTGCCACCAGTGATGGGACTAAATGGGCCACAGATACGCAGTATTTT

j_gene: TRBJ1-1
abundance: -
v_gene: TRBV18
d_gene: -
CDR3aa: CASLSQSSAEAFF
CDR3nt: TGTGCCAGCTTATCCCAGTCGTCCGCTGAAGCTTTCTTT

j_gene: TRBJ1-2
abundance: -
v_gene: TRBV12-3/TRBV12-4
d_gene: -
CDR3aa: CASSLGVRKGYTF
CDR3nt: TGTGCCAGCAGTTTGGGCGTCAGGAAAGGCTACACCTTC

j_gene: TRBJ2-1
abundance: -
v_gene: TRBV19
d_gene: -
CDR3aa: CASSIPALTSSNEQFF
CDR3nt: TGTGCCAGTAGTATCCCTGCCCTGACATCGAGCAATGAGCAGTTCTTC

j_gene: TRBJ1-4
abundance: once
v_gene: TRBV6-5
d_gene: -
CDR3aa: CACCGQGREKLFF
CDR3nt: TGTGCCTGCTGCGGCCAGGGAAGGGAAAAACTGTTTTTT

j_gene: TRBJ2-1
abundance: few
v_gene: TRBV4-1
d_gene: TRBD2
CDR3aa: CASSQRGSTSGDNEQFF
CDR3nt: TGCGCCAGCAGCCAAAGGGGCTCGACTAGCGGAGACAATGAGCAGTTCTTC

j_gene: TRBJ2-3
abundance: -
v_gene: TRBV5-1
d_gene: TRBD2
CDR3aa: CASSYSGSNTDTQYF
CDR3nt: TGCGCCAGCAGCTATAGCGGGAGTAACACAGATACGCAGTATTTT

j_gene: TRBJ1-4
abundance: -
v_gene: TRBV2
d_gene: -
CDR3aa: CASRGGQGATNEKLFF
CDR3nt: TGTGCCAGCAGGGGAGGGCAGGGAGCAACTAATGAAAAACTGTTTTTT

j_gene: TRBJ1-4
abundance: -
v_gene: TRBV30
d_gene: -
CDR3aa: CAWGGGVAEKLFF
CDR3nt: TGTGCCTGGGGCGGGGGAGTGGCTGAAAAACTGTTTTTT

j_gene: TRBJ2-7
abundance: -
v_gene: TRBV7-9
d_gene: -
CDR3aa: CASSLPPRGLTYEQYF
CDR3nt: TGTGCCAGCAGCTTACCCCCCAGGGGCCTCACCTACGAGCAGTACTTC